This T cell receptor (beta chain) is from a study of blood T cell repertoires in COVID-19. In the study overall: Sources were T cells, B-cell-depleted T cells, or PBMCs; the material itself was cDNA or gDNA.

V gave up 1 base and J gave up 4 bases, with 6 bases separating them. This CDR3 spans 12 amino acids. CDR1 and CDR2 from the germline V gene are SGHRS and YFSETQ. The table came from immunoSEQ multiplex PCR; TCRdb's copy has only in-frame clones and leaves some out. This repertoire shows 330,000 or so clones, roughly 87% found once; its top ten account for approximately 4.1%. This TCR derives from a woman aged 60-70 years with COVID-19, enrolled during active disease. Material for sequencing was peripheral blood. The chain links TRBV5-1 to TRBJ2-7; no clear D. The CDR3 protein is CASSLPTYEQYF. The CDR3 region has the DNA TGCGCCAGCAGCTTGCCTACGTACGAGCAGTACTTC.